The sequence of this T cell receptor beta chain was determined in a study of blood T cell repertoires in COVID-19. Overall study: Spain, Italy and the United States supplied samples that represented acute and convalescent COVID-19. T cells, B-cell-depleted T cells, or PBMCs provided the cDNA or gDNA that served as material.

The V segment lost 1 base and the J segment 5 bases; nucleotides outside the gene matches: 6. There are 16 residues in the CDR3. CDR1 is SGHVS, CDR2 FNYEAQ, per germline. Original handling: Researchers report that nucleated cell counts were estimated from reference gene primer amplification. The protocol was immunoSEQ multiplex PCR, while the TCRdb copy is restricted to in-frame clones and leaves out a portion. Clone size and the V and J calls come from that table; the DNA yielded D and trimming. Among around 18,000 clones listed, roughly 80% were seen once. The V and J genes are TRBV7-6 and TRBJ1-4; 8 nucleotides agree with TRBD1. The TCR was taken from a man older than 75 with acute or convalescent COVID-19. Sample: peripheral blood. The DNA for the CDR3 is TGTGCCAGCAGCTTAGGGGGGGGACAGGCAAATGAAAAACTGTTTTTT. Amino acids: CASSLGGGQANEKLFF.